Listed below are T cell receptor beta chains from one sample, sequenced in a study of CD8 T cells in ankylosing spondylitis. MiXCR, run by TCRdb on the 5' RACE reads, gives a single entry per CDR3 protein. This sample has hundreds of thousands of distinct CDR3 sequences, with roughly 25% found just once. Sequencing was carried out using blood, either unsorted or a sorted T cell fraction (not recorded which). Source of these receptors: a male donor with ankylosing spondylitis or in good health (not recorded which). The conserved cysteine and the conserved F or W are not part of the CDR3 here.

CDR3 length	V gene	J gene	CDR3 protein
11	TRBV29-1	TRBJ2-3	SVDETARNTQY
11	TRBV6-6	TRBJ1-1	ASSQQVGTEAF
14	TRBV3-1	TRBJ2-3	ASSGRDRGRADTQY
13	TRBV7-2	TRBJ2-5	ASSPGGLAVETQY
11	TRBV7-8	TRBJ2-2	ASSLRTGSGLF
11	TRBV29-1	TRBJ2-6	SVQGTGANVLT
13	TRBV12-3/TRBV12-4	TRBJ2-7	ASTPGLGTGYEQY
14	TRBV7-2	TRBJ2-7	ASSSPKSARDYEQY
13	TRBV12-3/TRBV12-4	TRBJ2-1	ASSLQGAWVDEQF
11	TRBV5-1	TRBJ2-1	ASSLGPSNEQF
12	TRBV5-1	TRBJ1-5	ASSLESGAQPQH
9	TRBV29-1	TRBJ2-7	SVASGRRQY
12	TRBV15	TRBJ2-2	ATSRDRASGELF
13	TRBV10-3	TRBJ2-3	AVSVGSASTDTQY
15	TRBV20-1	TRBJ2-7	SARYPDQGKFSYEQY
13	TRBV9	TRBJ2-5	ASSEGLAEQETQY
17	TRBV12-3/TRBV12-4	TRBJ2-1	TFTHPTSGRAQSYNEQF
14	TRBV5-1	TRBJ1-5	ASSPGQLKGNQPQH